Reported below is one T cell receptor beta chain. Its specificity is unknown. This CDR3 region has 17 residues. The germline V gene encodes CDR1 LNHDA and CDR2 SQIVND (reference sequence). V was clipped by 7 bases and J by 3 bases, with 19 bases between them. Measured with immunoSEQ multiplex PCR; TCRdb has only the in-frame clones, and not every one. The repertoire consists of approximately 110,000 clones, with roughly 90% occurring once and the leading ten covering approximately 4.2%. The data stem from a study of T cell responses to AZD1222 COVID-19 vaccine. Overall study results and limits: The study found Spike-specific TCR breadth and depth rose after two AZD1222 doses. Donor demographics were predominantly white British with a female majority; clonal diversity may be underestimated.

The source material was peripheral blood, sampled on day 0 of AZD1222 vaccination. This receptor was obtained from an adult in good health. This chain connects TRBV19 to TRBJ1-6; TRBD1 might be the D (6 bases). In DNA form, the CDR3 reads TGTGCCAGTACCCTGTCAAAGGGCAGGGGCTATAATTCACCCCTCCACTTT. Residues: CASTLSKGRGYNSPLHF.